This is a list of T cell receptor beta chains from one sample in a study of cytomegalovirus exposure and HLA in healthy donors. TCRdb's table, derived via immunoSEQ multiplex PCR, lists solely in-frame clones and lacks some. Seen here are hundreds of thousands of clones, around 80% observed once, and the top ten hold about 0.47%. The sample comprised PBMCs. These receptors all come from a boy aged 5-17 years in good health and CMV-seronegative. Both conserved end residues are part of each CDR3.

j_call v_call cdr3_aa
TRBJ2-7 TRBV5-1 CASSLAQTGGVYEQYF
TRBJ1-1 TRBV11-3 CASSFEGTGYTEAFF
TRBJ2-7 TRBV15 CATSRDEFTYEQYF
TRBJ2-1 TRBV5-6 CASSLDGGRLPFNEQFF
TRBJ1-2 TRBV9 CASSVGGGRGNYGYTF
TRBJ2-7 TRBV11-2 CASSPRSSVSSYEQYF
TRBJ2-2 TRBV9 CARGTGGPGELFF
TRBJ1-2 TRBV30 CAWTSRRHGYTF
TRBJ1-5 TRBV7-2 CASSRGNVDQPQHF
TRBJ1-1 TRBV11-2 CASSLPGGRTEAFF
TRBJ2-7 TRBV27 CASSSRGLAGVFYEQYF
TRBJ1-4 TRBV2 CARRRGLNEKLFF
TRBJ2-5 TRBV9 CASSVGRAGALQETQYF
TRBJ1-2 TRBV9 CASSPQGGYGYTF
TRBJ2-3 TRBV7-3 CASSGGKMHTDTQYF
TRBJ2-2 TRBV5-1 CASNPVGGGAGTGELFF
TRBJ2-7 TRBV5-1 CASSPSGTSGGYEQYF
TRBJ2-7 TRBV6-6 CASSYSRVYEQYF
TRBJ1-1 TRBV5-5 CASSLKGAMNTEAFF
TRBJ2-7 TRBV30 CASTGAGIYEQYF
TRBJ1-5 TRBV5-1 CASRLGTDGQPQHF
TRBJ1-1 TRBV7-8 CASTRGGRVAFF
TRBJ1-2 TRBV5-1 CASSLVGQWGYTF
TRBJ2-5 TRBV2 CASPGPTKETQYF
TRBJ1-5 TRBV18 CASSPQTGSWPQHF
TRBJ1-4 TRBV5-1 CASSLRTGVEKLFF
TRBJ1-2 TRBV29-1 CSVANRGSTYGYTF
TRBJ1-2 TRBV4-1 CASSPDSLLGGYTF
TRBJ2-3 TRBV10-3 CAITRTRTDTQYF
TRBJ2-7 TRBV6-1 CASRWTGYEQYF
TRBJ2-7 TRBV19 CASSTTEPSYQQYF